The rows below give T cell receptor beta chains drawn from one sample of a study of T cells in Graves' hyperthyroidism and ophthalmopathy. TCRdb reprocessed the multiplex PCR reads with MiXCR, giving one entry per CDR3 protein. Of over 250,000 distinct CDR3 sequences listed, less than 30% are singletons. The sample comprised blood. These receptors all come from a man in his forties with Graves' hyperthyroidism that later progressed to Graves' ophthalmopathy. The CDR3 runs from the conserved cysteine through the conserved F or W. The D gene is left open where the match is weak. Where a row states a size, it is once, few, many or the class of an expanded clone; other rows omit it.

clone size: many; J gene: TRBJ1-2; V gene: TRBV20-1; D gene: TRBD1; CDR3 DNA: TGCAGTGCTAGAGCCGGGACAGGGGGCGCTGAGTATGGCTACACCTTC; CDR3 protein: CSARAGTGGAEYGYTF
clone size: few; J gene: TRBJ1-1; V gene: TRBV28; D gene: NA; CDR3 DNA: TGTGCCAGCAGGCACGACATCATGAACACTGAAGCTTTCTTT; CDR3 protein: CASRHDIMNTEAFF
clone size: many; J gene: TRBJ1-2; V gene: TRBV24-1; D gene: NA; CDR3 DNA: TGTGCCACCAGTGACCGCCAGAACAGGTCCAACTATGGCTACACCTTC; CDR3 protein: CATSDRQNRSNYGYTF
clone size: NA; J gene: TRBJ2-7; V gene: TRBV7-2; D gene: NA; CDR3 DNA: TGTGCCAGCAGCTTCCTGGGGGGATCTAAAAACGAGCAGTACTTC; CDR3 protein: CASSFLGGSKNEQYF
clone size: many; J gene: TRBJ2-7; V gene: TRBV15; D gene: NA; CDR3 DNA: TGTGCCACCAGCGAAGACGGGCCTGCCTACGAGCAGTACTTC; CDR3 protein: CATSEDGPAYEQYF
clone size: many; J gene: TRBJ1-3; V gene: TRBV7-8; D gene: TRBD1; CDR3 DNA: TGTGCCAGCAGCCGGAGGGACAGTCCCTCTGGAAACACCATATATTTT; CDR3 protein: CASSRRDSPSGNTIYF
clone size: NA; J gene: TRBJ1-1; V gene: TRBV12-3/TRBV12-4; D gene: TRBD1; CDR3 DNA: TGTGCCAGCAGTTTAGGGAACAGGGGAACGGTGAACACTGAAGCTTTCTTT; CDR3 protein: CASSLGNRGTVNTEAFF
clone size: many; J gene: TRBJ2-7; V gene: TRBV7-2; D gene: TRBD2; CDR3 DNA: TGTGCCAGCAGCATTATAGCGGGAGGCACCTACGAGCAGTACTTC; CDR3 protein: CASSIIAGGTYEQYF
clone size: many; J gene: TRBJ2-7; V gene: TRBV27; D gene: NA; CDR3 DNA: TGTGCCAGCAGTTTTAAGGGGAGCTCCTACGAGCAGTACTTC; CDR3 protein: CASSFKGSSYEQYF
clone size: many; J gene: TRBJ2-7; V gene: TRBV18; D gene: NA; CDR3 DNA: TGTGCCAGCTCACCCTCGGGCCACGAGCAGTACTTC; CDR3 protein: CASSPSGHEQYF
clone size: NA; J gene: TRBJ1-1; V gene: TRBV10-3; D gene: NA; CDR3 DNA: TGTGCCATCAGTGTGGATGGGAACACTGAAGCTTTCTTT; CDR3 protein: CAISVDGNTEAFF
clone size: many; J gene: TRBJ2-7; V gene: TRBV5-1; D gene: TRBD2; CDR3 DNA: TGCGCCAGCAGCTTTACGACTAGCCGATCCTACGAGCAGTACTTC; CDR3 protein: CASSFTTSRSYEQYF
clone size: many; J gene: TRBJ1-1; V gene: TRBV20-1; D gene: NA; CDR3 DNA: TGCAGTGCCACCCCACACCTGAACACTGAAGCTTTCTTT; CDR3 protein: CSATPHLNTEAFF
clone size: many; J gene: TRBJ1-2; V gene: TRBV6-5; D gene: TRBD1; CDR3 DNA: TGTGCCAGCAGCCCCGGGACAGGGTTGGTCTACACCTTC; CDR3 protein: CASSPGTGLVYTF
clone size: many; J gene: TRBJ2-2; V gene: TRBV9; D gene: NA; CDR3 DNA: TGTGCCAGCGGCGGCTCTTCCGGGGAGCTGTTTTTT; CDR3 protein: CASGGSSGELFF
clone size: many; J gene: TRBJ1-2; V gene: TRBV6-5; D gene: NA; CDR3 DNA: TGTGCCAGCAGTACCCCTGGTACAGGGCATGGCTACACCTTC; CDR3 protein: CASSTPGTGHGYTF
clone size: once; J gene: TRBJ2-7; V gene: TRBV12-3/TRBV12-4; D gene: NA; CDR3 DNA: TGTGCCAGCAGCCCATCGCGACGGCTCCAGGAGCAGTACTTC; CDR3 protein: CASSPSRRLQEQYF
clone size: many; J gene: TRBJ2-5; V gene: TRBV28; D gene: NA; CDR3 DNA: TGTGCCAGCAGATCGATGCTCGGACAGAAGCAAGAGACCCAGTACTTC; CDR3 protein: CASRSMLGQKQETQYF
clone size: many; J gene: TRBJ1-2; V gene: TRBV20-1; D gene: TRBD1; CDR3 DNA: TGCAGTGCTAGAACAGGGGGCGTATATGGCTACACCTTC; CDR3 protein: CSARTGGVYGYTF
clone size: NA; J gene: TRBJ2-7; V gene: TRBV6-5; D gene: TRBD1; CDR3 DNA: TGTGCCAGCAGTTACTTAGGGACAGACGACGAGCAGTACTTC; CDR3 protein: CASSYLGTDDEQYF
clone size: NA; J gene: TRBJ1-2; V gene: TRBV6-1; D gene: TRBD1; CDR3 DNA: TGTGCCAGCAGTGAAGGACAGGGCGGAAACTATGGCTACACCTTC; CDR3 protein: CASSEGQGGNYGYTF
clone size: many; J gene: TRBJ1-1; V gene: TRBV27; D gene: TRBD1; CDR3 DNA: TGTGCCAGCAGTTTAGAGATGACAGGGCGCACTGAAGCTTTCTTT; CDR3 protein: CASSLEMTGRTEAFF
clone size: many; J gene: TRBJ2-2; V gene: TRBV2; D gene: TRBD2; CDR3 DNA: TGTGCCAGCAGTGCTTCGGGACTAGCGGGAGGGACCGGGGAGCTGTTTTTT; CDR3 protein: CASSASGLAGGTGELFF
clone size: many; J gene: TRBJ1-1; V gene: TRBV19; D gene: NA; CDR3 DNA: TGTGCCAGTAGTATGGGGTTGGCAGGGTTGGCTGAAGCTTTCTTT; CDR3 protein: CASSMGLAGLAEAFF
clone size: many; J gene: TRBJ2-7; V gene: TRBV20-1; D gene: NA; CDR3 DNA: TGCAGTGCCACGACAGGAGACTACGAGCAGTACTTC; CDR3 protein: CSATTGDYEQYF
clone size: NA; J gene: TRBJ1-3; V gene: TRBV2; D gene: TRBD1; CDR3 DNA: TGTGCCAGCAGTTTAGGACAGGTCTCTGGAAACACCATATATTTT; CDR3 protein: CASSLGQVSGNTIYF
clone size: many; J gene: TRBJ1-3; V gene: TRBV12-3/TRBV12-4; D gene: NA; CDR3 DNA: TGTGCCAGCAGTTTTTCTGGAAACACCATATATTTT; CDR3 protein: CASSFSGNTIYF
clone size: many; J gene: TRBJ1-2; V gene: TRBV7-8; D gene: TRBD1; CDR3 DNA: TGTGCCAGCAGCCTCTGGGACAGTAACTATGGCTACACCTTC; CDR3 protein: CASSLWDSNYGYTF
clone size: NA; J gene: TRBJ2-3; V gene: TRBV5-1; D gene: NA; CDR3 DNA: TGCGCCAGCAGCCTCGAATCGCTCGGACTGAGAGCAACAGATACGCAGTATTTT; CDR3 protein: CASSLESLGLRATDTQYF
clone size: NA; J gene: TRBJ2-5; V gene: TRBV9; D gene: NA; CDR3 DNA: TGTGCCAGCAGTGCCCCGGACTGGAGCGAGACCCAGTACTTC; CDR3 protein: CASSAPDWSETQYF
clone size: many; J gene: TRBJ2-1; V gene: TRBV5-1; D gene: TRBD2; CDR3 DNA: TGCGCCAGCAGCTCGTTCGGGACTAGCGGGAGCGTAGGTGAGCAGTTCTTC; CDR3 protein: CASSSFGTSGSVGEQFF
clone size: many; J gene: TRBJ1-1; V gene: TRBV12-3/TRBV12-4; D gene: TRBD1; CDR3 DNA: TGTGCCAGCAGGGCCCGGGACAGGGGTGCAAACACTGAAGCTTTCTTT; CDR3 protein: CASRARDRGANTEAFF